This T cell receptor beta chain was sequenced for a study of blood T cells in healthy people across ages. Sample-barcoded 5' priming and a J-beta primer mix drove a second PCR of roughly 6 to 12 cycles. Template switching added a 12-random-nucleotide identifier to every cDNA molecule. TCRdb itself ran the 5' RACE reads through MiXCR, one entry per CDR3 protein. The sample consists of around 2 million distinct CDR3 sequences, more than 35% of them appearing once. The sample holds a few counts of this clonotype. The ends lost 6 bases at V and 4 bases at J; junction bases unmatched: 6. Germline V lookup: CDR1 SGHTA, CDR2 FQGNSA. The CDR3 spans 14 residues.

This rearrangement joins TRBV7-2 to TRBJ2-7, with 10 bases matching TRBD1. The sample consisted of blood. The receptor's source is a human donor in good health. CDR3 DNA sequence: TGTGCCAGCAGAAGGGACAGGGGAGGGTACGAGCAGTACTTC. It encodes CASRRDRGGYEQYF. Full variable domain (outside the CDR3, taken from reference TRBV7-2 and TRBJ2-7): GAGVSQSPSNKVTEKGKDVELRCDPISGHTALYWYRQSLGQGLEFLIYFQGNSAPDKSGLPSDRFSAERTGGSVSTLTIQRTQQEDSAVYLCASRRDRGGYEQYFGPGTRLTVT.